Listed here is a single T cell receptor beta chain. This specimen belongs to a study of cytomegalovirus exposure and HLA in healthy donors. This CDR3 has 15 amino acids. Trimming at V came to 4 bases and at J to 3 bases, leaving 3 bases not matched to a gene. Germline values: CDR1 MGHRA, CDR2 YSYEKL. The PCR ran on 60 Vbeta and 13 Jbeta primers. Libraries were prepared by immunoSEQ multiplex PCR; TCRdb keeps only in-frame clonotypes and omits some of them. The sample holds 85,000 to 120,000 clones; roughly 80% are singletons and the top ten take roughly 3.7%. This TCR derives from a man aged 60 to 75 in good health and CMV-seronegative. V gene TRBV4-1 combines with J gene TRBJ2-7; 13 bases agree with TRBD2. The sequenced material came from PBMCs. DNA for the CDR3: TGCGCCAGCAGCCGAGGGACTAGCGGGGACTACGAGCAGTACTTC. Its translation is CASSRGTSGDYEQYF.